This passage covers 14 T cell receptor beta chains from one sample sequenced in a study of blood T cell repertoires in COVID-19 (TCRdb year 2020). Receptor libraries were prepared by the immunoSEQ multiplex PCR assay. The clones in this table, taken by TCRdb from immuneACCESS, are in-frame only. Not every clone is retained; where verified, under half of the shortfall comes from an unresolved V gene, and the cause of the rest is unknown. The sample table shows about 290,000 clones, and 70% to 90% are seen once. The ten largest clones capture around 4% of the sample. The specimen sequenced was peripheral blood. These receptors all stem from a woman aged 45-60 years with active or convalescent COVID-19.

This chain uses TRBV5-1 with TRBJ1-4; TRBD1 agrees at 12 bases. Germline CDR1 SGHRS, CDR2 YFSETQ. The CDR3 has 15 residues. Trimming cost V 4 bases and J 8 bases; bases outside gene matches: 6. CDR3 bases: TGCGCCAGCAGCGGGGACAGGGGGCGCCGCGAAAAACTGTTTTTT. Its translation: CASSGDRGRREKLFF.

The chain combines TRBV4-1 with TRBJ2-1, with D perhaps TRBD2 (6 bases). V was pared by 3 bases and J by 7 bases, with 10 bases between. Germline CDR1 and CDR2: MGHRA and YSYEKL. CDR3 size: 13 residues. The CDR3 sequence is CASSHPGSNEQFF. CDR3 nucleotide sequence: TGCGCCAGCAGCCATCCCGGGAGTAATGAGCAGTTCTTC.

The chain carries TRBV5-4 and TRBJ1-1; D unresolved. The CDR3 consists of 12 residues. Deletions cut 3 bases from V and 7 bases from J, with 10 bases between. Germline V gene sequence: CDR1 SGHNT, CDR2 YYREEE (reference sequence). This CDR3 is CASSSERGEAFF. CDR3 nucleotides: TGTGCCAGCAGCTCCGAACGCGGTGAAGCTTTCTTT. The entire variable domain, with the rest obtained from reference TRBV5-4 and TRBJ1-1, is as follows: ETGVTQSPTHLIKTRGQQVTLRCSSQSGHNTVSWYQQALGQGPQFIFQYYREEENGRGNFPPRFSGLQFPNYSSELNVNALELDDSALYLCASSSERGEAFFGQGTRLTVV.

V and J are TRBV19 and TRBJ2-6; D not certain. There are 15 residues in the CDR3. Trimming took 3 bases from V and 3 from J, leaving 9 bases between them. CDR1 is LNHDA, CDR2 SQIVND, per germline (reference sequence). The CDR3 loop reads CASSMVTFGANVLTF. The CDR3 DNA reads TGTGCCAGTAGTATGGTGACATTTGGGGCCAACGTCCTGACTTTC.

V gene TRBV27 combines with J gene TRBJ2-3; 11 bases are a match to TRBD2. Trimming took 3 bases from V and 6 from J; bases not matched to a gene: 8. The CDR3 loop spans 16 amino acids. Per the germline V gene, CDR1 is MNHEY and CDR2 is SMNVEV (reference sequence). CDR3 sequence (DNA): TGTGCCAGCAGTTTCCGGGCTAGCGGGAGGAGGGATACGCAGTATTTT. It specifies CASSFRASGRRDTQYF.

This sequence joins TRBV12-3 or TRBV12-4 and TRBJ1-1; TRBD1 matches at 7 bases. With 7 bases clipped from V and 4 bases from J, the junction kept 6 bases outside the gene matches. The CDR3 is 13 amino acids. The CDR3 protein is CASTFSGGTEAFF. The DNA of the CDR3 is TGTGCCAGCACCTTTTCAGGGGGCACTGAAGCTTTCTTT.

The CDR3 bases are TGTGCCAGCAGCTCGTGGGGCAGTAGTCAGCCCCAGCATTTT. The encoded protein is CASSSWGSSQPQHF. The rearrangement joins TRBV9 to TRBJ1-5; D may be TRBD1 (5 bases). The germline V and J ends were trimmed by 4 bases and 6 bases, with 14 bases remaining between them. CDR1 and CDR2 from the germline V gene are SGDLS and YYNGEE. CDR3 size: 14 residues. The full variable domain, in which reference TRBV9 and TRBJ1-5 provide the parts outside the CDR3, is DSGVTQTPKHLITATGQRVTLRCSPRSGDLSVYWYQQSLDQGLQFLIQYYNGEERAKGNILERFSAQQFPDLHSELNLSSLELGDSALYFCASSSWGSSQPQHFGDGTRLSIL.

The rearrangement links TRBV6-1 to TRBJ1-2; D might be TRBD1 (5 bases). This CDR3 is 16 amino acids long. In germline, CDR1 is MNHNS, CDR2 SASEGT. Trimming pared 2 bases from V and 3 bases from J, leaving 16 bases between. CDR3 residues: CASSEPGQGGYYGYTF. CDR3 sequence (DNA): TGTGCCAGCAGTGAACCGGGGCAGGGAGGCTACTATGGCTACACCTTC.

The rearrangement joins TRBV4-1 to TRBJ2-4; 13 nucleotides align to TRBD2. Germline trimming cut 2 bases from V and 7 bases from J; bases unmatched to any gene: 8. CDR1 is MGHRA and CDR2 is YSYEKL in the germline V gene. The CDR3 totals 17 residues. CDR3 sequence (DNA): TGCGCCAGCAGCCAACCCCTACTAGCGGGAGGGCCGAACATTCAGTACTTC. Its translation: CASSQPLLAGGPNIQYF.

The chain employs TRBV30 and TRBJ2-7; a possible D gene is TRBD2 (6 bases). The germline gives CDR1 GTSNPN, CDR2 SVGIG (reference sequence). This CDR3 has 16 amino acids. V was trimmed by 0 bases and J by 2 bases, leaving 17 bases between them. CDR3 nucleotides: TGTGCCTGGAGTGTACTAGAAGCGGAGGGGCCCTACGAGCAGTACTTC. This codes for CAWSVLEAEGPYEQYF. The variable domain in full, completed from reference TRBV30 and TRBJ2-7, reads SQTIHQWPATLVQPVGSPLSLECTVEGTSNPNLYWYRQAAGRGLQLLFYSVGIGQISSEVPQNLSASRPQDRQFILSSKKLLLSDSGFYLCAWSVLEAEGPYEQYFGPGTRLTVT.

This rearrangement joins TRBV7-9 to TRBJ1-2, with 8 positions matching TRBD1. The germline CDR1 and CDR2 sequences are SEHNR and FQNEAQ (reference sequence). The CDR3 covers 14 residues. With 5 bases clipped from V and 6 bases from J, the junction kept 8 bases outside the gene matches. CDR3 nucleotide sequence: TGTGCCAGCAGCCGACGGGACAGGCTGGATGGCTACACCTTC. This gives the protein CASSRRDRLDGYTF.

This clone was detected a few times. The V gene is TRBV28, the J gene TRBJ1-3; unclear D gene. The CDR3 covers 15 residues. Looked up from germline, CDR1 is MDHEN and CDR2 is SYDVKM. The ends were cut back, 4 bases at V and 4 bases at J, with 14 bases in the middle. CDR3 residues: CASSSVTQSGNTIYF. In DNA, the CDR3 is TGTGCCAGCAGTTCCGTGACACAATCCGGAAACACCATATATTTT.

The chain uses TRBV21-1 and TRBJ2-1; TRBD2, the table's D call, was not compared with the DNA. TRBV21-1 is designated a pseudogene. This CDR3 comprises 15 residues. CDR3 sequence (DNA): TGTGCCAGCAGTGCCGCGGGAGTAGCTTACAATGAGCAGTTCTTC. Translating gives CASSAAGVAYNEQFF.

This clone was counted only a few times. This chain uses TRBV5-1 with TRBJ2-3; 14 bases align to TRBD2. The V gene's germline CDR1 is SGHRS and CDR2 YFSETQ. J gave up 0 bases and V 4 bases, and 1 base lay outside the gene matches. This CDR3 comprises 16 residues. The chain's CDR3 is CASSRLAGGSTDTQYF. The CDR3 bases are TGCGCCAGCAGCCGACTAGCGGGAGGGAGCACAGATACGCAGTATTTT.